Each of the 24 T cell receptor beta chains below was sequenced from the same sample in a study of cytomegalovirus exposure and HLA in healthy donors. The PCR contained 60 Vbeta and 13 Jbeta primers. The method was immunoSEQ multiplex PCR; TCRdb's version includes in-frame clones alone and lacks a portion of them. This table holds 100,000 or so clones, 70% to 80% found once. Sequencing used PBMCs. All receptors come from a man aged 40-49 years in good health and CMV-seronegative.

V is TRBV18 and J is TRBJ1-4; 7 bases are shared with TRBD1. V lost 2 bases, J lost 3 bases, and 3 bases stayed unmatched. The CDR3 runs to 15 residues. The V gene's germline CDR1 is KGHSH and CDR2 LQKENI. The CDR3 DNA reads TGTGCCAGCTCACCAAACGGACAGGCTAATGAAAAACTGTTTTTT. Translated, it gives CASSPNGQANEKLFF.

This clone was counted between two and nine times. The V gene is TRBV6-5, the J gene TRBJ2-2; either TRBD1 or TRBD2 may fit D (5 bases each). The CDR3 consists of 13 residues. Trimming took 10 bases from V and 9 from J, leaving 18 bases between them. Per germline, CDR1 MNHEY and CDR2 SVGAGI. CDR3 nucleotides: TGTGCCACCAGGGTCCCGGGGATTCGGGAGCTGTTTTTT. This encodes CATRVPGIRELFF.

Here the CDR3 reads CASSHGIGYTF. The CDR3 DNA reads as TGCGCCAGCAGCCATGGCATCGGCTACACCTTC. The rearrangement joins TRBV4-1 to TRBJ1-2; D is unresolved. The germline V gene has CDR1 MGHRA and CDR2 YSYEKL. Trimming pared 3 bases from V and 8 bases from J, leaving 7 bases between. This CDR3 has 11 residues.

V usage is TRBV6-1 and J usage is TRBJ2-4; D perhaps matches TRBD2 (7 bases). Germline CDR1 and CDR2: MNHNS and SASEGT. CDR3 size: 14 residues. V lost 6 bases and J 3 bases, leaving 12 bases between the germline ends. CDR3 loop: CASRPRGGKNIQYF. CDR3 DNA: TGTGCCAGCAGACCTAGGGGGGGCAAAAACATTCAGTACTTC.

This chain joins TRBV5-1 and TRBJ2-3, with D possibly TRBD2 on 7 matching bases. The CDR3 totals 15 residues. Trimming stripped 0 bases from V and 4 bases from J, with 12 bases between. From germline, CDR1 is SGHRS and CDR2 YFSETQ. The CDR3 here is CASSLAGGQADTQYF. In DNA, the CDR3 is TGCGCCAGCAGCTTGGCCGGGGGGCAGGCAGATACGCAGTATTTT.

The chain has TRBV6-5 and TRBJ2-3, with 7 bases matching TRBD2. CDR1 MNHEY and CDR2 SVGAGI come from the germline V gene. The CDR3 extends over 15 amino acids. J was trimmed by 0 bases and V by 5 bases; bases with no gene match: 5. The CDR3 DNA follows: TGTGCCAGCAGTCCACGACTAGCCAGCACAGATACGCAGTATTTT. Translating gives CASSPRLASTDTQYF.

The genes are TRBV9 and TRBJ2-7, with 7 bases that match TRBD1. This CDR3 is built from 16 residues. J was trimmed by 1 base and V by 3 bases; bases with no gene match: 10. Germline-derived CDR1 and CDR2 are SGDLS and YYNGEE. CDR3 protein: CASSELAGTASYEQYF. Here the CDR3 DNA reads TGTGCCAGCAGCGAGTTGGCCGGGACAGCGTCCTACGAGCAGTACTTC.

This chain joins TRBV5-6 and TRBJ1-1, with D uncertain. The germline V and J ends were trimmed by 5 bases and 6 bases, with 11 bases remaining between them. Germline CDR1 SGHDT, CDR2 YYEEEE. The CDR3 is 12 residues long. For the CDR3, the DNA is TGTGCCAGCAGAATCAGCGGAGCTGAAGCTTTCTTT. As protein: CASRISGAEAFF.

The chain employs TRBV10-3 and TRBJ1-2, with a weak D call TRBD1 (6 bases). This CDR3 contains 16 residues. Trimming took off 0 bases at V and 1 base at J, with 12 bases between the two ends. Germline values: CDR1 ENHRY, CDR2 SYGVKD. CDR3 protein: CAISESGGQFNYGYTF. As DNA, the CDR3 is TGTGCCATCAGTGAGTCCGGCGGACAGTTTAACTATGGCTACACCTTC.

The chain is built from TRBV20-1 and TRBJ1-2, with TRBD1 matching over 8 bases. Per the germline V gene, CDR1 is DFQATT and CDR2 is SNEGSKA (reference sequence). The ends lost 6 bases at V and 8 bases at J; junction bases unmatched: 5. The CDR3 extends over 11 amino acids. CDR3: CSAHDRGGYTF. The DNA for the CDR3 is TGCAGTGCCCATGACAGGGGAGGCTACACCTTC.

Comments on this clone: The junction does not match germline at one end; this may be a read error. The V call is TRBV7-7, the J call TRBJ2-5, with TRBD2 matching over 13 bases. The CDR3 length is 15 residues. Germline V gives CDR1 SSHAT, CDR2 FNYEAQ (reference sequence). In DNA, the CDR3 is TGTGCTAGCAGCTCGGGACTAGCGGGGCAAGAGACCCAGTACTTC. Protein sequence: CASSSGLAGQETQYF.

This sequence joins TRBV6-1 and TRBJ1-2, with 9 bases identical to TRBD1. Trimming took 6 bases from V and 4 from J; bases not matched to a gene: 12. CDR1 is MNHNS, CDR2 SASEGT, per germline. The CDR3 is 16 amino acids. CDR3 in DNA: TGTGCCAGCAGCGAACTCGGGACAGGGAATTTCTATGGCTACACCTTC. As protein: CASSELGTGNFYGYTF.

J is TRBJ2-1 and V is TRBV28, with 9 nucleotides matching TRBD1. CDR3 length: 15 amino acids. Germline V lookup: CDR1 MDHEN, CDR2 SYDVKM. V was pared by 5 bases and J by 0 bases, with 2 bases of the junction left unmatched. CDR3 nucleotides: TGTGCCAGCAGTGGGGGACAGGGCTCCTACAATGAGCAGTTCTTC. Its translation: CASSGGQGSYNEQFF.

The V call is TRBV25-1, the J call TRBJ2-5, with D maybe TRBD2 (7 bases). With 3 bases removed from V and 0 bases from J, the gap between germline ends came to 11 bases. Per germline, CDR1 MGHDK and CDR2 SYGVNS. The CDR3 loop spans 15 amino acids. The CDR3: CASSERGPYQETQYF. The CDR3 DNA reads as TGTGCCAGCAGTGAGCGGGGGCCGTACCAAGAGACCCAGTACTTC.

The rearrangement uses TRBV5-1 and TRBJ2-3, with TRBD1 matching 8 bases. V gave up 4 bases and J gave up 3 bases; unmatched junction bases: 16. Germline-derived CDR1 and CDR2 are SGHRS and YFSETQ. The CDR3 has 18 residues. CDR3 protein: CASSRGQGIGVVTDTQYF. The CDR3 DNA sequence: TGCGCCAGCAGCCGCGGACAGGGAATTGGGGTTGTGACAGATACGCAGTATTTT.

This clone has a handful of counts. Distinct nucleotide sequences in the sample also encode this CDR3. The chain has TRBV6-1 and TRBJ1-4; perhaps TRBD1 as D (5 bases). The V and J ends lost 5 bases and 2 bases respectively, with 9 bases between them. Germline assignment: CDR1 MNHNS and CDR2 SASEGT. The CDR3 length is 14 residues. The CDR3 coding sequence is TGTGCCAGCAGTACAGGTGGGACTAATGAAAAACTGTTTTTT. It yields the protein CASSTGGTNEKLFF.

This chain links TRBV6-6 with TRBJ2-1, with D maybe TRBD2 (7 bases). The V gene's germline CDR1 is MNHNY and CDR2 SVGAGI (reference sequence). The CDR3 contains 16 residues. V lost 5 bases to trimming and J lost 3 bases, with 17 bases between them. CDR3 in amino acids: CASSPLGAGDYNEQFF. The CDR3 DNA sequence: TGTGCCAGCAGTCCCCTGGGGGCGGGGGACTACAATGAGCAGTTCTTC.

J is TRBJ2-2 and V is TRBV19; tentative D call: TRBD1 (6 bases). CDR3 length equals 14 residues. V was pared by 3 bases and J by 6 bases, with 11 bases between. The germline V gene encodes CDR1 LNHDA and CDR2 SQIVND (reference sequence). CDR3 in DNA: TGTGCCAGTAGTATTGTGACAGGACCCGGGGAGCTGTTTTTT. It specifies CASSIVTGPGELFF.

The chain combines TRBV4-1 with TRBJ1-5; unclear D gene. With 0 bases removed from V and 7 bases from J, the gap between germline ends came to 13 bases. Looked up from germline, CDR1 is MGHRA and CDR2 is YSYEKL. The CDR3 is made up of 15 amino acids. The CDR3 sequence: CASSQEINGLQPQHF. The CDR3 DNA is TGCGCCAGCAGCCAAGAAATAAACGGGTTGCAGCCCCAGCATTTT.

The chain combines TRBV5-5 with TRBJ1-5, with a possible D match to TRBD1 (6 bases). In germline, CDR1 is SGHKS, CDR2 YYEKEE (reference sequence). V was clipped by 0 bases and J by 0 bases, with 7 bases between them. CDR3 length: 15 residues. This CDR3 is CASSLGTVSNQPQHF. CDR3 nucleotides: TGTGCCAGCAGCTTGGGGACAGTTAGCAATCAGCCCCAGCATTTT. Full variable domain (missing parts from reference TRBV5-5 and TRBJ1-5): DAGVTQSPTHLIKTRGQQVTLRCSPISGHKSVSWYQQVLGQGPQFIFQYYEKEERGRGNFPDRFSARQFPNYSSELNVNALLLGDSALYLCASSLGTVSNQPQHFGDGTRLSIL.

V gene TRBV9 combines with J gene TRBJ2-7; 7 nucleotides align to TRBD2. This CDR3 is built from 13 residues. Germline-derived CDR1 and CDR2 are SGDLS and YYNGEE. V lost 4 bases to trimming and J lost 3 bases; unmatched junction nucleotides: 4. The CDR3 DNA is TGTGCCAGCAGCCCCGGGACTAACTACGAGCAGTACTTC. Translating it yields CASSPGTNYEQYF. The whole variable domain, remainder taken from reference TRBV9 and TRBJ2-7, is DSGVTQTPKHLITATGQRVTLRCSPRSGDLSVYWYQQSLDQGLQFLIQYYNGEERAKGNILERFSAQQFPDLHSELNLSSLELGDSALYFCASSPGTNYEQYFGPGTRLTVT.

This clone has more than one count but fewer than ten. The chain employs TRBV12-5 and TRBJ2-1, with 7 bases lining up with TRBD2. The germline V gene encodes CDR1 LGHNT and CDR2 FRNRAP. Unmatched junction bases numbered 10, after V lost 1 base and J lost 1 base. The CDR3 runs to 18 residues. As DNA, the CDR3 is TGTGCTAGTGGTTTGGAGGGTAGCGGGCTACATTCCTACAATGAGCAGTTCTTC. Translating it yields CASGLEGSGLHSYNEQFF.

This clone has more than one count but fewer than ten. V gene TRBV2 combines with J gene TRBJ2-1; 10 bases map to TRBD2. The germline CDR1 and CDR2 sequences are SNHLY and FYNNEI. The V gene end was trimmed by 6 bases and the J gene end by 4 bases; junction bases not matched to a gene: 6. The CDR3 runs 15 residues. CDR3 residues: CASRETSGVYNEQFF. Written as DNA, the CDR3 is TGTGCCAGCAGGGAAACTAGCGGGGTTTACAATGAGCAGTTCTTC.

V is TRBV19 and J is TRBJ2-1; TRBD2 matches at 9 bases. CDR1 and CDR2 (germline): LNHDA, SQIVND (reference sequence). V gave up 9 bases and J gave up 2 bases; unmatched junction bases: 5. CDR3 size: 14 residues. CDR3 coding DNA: TGTGCCAGACTAGCGGGCCTCCCCTACAATGAGCAGTTCTTC. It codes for CARLAGLPYNEQFF.